The T cell receptor beta chain under discussion was sequenced for a study of vaccination effects on CD4 cells after COVID-19. Study background: Peptides at roughly 10 ug/ml and IL-2 at roughly 9.3 IU/ml were added to two million PBMC per well.

Regarding the study as a whole: Long after vaccination, the clones induced by infection and by vaccine shrank markedly in size.

On this clone: The antigen is undetermined.

From germline, CDR1 is LNHDA and CDR2 SQIVND (reference sequence). V was shortened by 5 bases and J by 4 bases, with 24 bases between the two germline ends. The CDR3 contains 18 residues. It was after more than nine days of culture that CD4+ T cells were isolated. The data were produced by immunoSEQ multiplex PCR, yet TCRdb's version contains in-frame clones alone and is incomplete. The sample includes 20,000 to 25,000 clones, 73% seen only once; the top ten take about 11%. The TCR comes from a human donor who received a COVID-19 vaccine. This specimen consisted of CD4+ T cells from PBMCs cultured without peptide, obtained before COVID-19 vaccination. The chain combines TRBV19 with TRBJ2-1; possible D gene TRBD2, 5 bases. CDR3 nucleotide sequence: TGTGCCAGTAGTGTCAGCCTCCCTGGGAGCCCTACTTACAATGAGCAGTTCTTC. It is translated as CASSVSLPGSPTYNEQFF.